This entry lists 2 T cell receptor beta chains sequenced from one sample in a study of T cell repertoires in cytomegalovirus infection. These receptors' targets are unknown. TCRdb reprocessed the reads with MiXCR, giving one entry per CDR3 protein. Here the sample spans about 110,000 distinct CDR3 sequences, 35% to 50% being singletons. The sample here was CD8+ T cells from cultured PBMCs, taken from culture after CMV antigen stimulation. Receptor source: a human donor in good health (CMV status not recorded). Some clones in this sample may be carry-over from other donors' samples.

The chain is built from TRBV29-1 and TRBJ2-1; D not resolved. The V end lost 4 bases, the J end lost 4 bases, and 8 bases lay between the germline ends. This CDR3 contains 12 residues. Germline CDR1 and CDR2: SQVTM and ANQGSEA. Written as DNA, the CDR3 is TGCAGCGTTGGCGGTCAGTACAATGAGCAGTTCTTC. Translated: CSVGGQYNEQFF.

This clonotype has just a few counts. V and J are TRBV7-9 and TRBJ2-2; TRBD1 agrees at 8 bases. Germline CDR1 reads SEHNR; CDR2 reads FQNEAQ (reference sequence). After removal of 5 bases from V and 6 bases from J, the junction contained 14 bases not matched to a gene. CDR3 size: 17 residues. The CDR3 protein is CASSPAPGQGIAGELFF. The CDR3 nucleotides read TGTGCCAGCAGCCCCGCCCCCGGACAGGGTATCGCCGGGGAGCTGTTTTTT. The full variable domain, completed using reference TRBV7-9 and TRBJ2-2, is DTGVSQNPRHKITKRGQNVTFRCDPISEHNRLYWYRQTLGQGPEFLTYFQNEAQLEKSRLLSDRFSAERPKGSFSTLEIQRTEQGDSAMYLCASSPAPGQGIAGELFFGEGSRLTVL.